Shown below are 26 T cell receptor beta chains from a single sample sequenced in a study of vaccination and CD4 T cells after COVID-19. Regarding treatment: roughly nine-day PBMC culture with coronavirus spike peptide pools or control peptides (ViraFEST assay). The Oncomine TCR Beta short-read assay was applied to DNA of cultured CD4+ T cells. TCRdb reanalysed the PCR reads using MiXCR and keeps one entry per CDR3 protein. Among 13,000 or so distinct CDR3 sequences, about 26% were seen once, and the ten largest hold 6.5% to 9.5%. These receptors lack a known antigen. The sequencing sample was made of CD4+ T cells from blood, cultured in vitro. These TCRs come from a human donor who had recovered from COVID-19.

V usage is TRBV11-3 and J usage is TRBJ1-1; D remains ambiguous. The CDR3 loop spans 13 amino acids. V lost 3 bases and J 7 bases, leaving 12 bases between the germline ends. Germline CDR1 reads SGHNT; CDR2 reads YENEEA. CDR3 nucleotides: TGTGCCAGCAGCTTGGTCTTGGGAAGTGAAGCTTTCTTT. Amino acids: CASSLVLGSEAFF.

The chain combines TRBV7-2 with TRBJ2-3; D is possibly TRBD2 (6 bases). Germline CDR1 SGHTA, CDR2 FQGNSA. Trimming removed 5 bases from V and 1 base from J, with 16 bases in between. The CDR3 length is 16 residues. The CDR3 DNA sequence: TGTGCCAGCAGCCCCCCGCGGGCTAGCGGCACAGATACGCAGTATTTT. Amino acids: CASSPPRASGTDTQYF.

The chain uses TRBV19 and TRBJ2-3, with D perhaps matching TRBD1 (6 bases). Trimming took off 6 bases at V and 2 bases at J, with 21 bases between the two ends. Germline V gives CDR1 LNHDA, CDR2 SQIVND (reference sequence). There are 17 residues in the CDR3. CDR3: CASSRDTGNFPTDTQYF. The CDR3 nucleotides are TGTGCCAGTAGCCGGGACACGGGCAATTTCCCCACAGATACGCAGTATTTT.

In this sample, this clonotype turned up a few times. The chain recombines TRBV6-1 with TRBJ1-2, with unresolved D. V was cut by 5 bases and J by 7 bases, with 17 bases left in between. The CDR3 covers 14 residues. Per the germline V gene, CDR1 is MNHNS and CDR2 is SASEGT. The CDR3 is CASSRSGEEGGYTF. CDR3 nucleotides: TGTGCCAGCAGTCGCTCGGGAGAGGAAGGTGGCTACACCTTC.

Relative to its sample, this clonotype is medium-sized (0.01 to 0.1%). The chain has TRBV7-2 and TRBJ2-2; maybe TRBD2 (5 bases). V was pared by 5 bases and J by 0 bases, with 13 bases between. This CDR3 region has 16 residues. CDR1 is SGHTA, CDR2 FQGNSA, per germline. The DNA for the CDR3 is TGTGCCAGCAGCGAATGGAGCGGAGCGAACACCGGGGAGCTGTTTTTT. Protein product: CASSEWSGANTGELFF.

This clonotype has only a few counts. The CDR3 DNA reads as TGTGCCAGCAGTTACTCGACAGGGGCGGAGGAGCAGTACTTC. As protein: CASSYSTGAEEQYF. V is TRBV6-5 and J is TRBJ2-7, with 8 nucleotides matching TRBD1. With V trimmed by 0 bases and J by 7 bases, 5 bases remained unmatched. The CDR3 covers 14 residues. Germline lookup yields CDR1 MNHEY and CDR2 SVGAGI.

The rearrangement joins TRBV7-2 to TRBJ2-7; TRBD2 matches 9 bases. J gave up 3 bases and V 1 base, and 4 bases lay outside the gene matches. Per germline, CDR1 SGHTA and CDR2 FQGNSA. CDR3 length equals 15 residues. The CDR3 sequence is CASSLVFSGGYEQYF. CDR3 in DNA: TGTGCCAGCAGCTTAGTTTTTAGCGGGGGCTACGAGCAGTACTTC.

The CDR3 reads CASRNTGTVFFTEAFF. DNA of the CDR3: TGTGCCAGCAGGAATACCGGGACAGTCTTCTTCACTGAAGCTTTCTTT. The chain couples TRBV7-2 to TRBJ1-1; 7 nucleotides line up with TRBD1. The germline CDR1 and CDR2 sequences are SGHTA and FQGNSA. V lost 6 bases and J lost 4; bases outside the gene matches: 14. The CDR3 extends over 16 amino acids.

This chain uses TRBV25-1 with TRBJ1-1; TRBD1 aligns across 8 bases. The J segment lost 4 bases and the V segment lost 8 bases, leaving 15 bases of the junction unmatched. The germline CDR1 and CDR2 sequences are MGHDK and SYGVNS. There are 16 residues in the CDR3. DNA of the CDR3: TGTGCCAGCCATCCCCCTGGGCTAGACAGGGGCACTGAAGCTTTCTTT. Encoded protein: CASHPPGLDRGTEAFF.

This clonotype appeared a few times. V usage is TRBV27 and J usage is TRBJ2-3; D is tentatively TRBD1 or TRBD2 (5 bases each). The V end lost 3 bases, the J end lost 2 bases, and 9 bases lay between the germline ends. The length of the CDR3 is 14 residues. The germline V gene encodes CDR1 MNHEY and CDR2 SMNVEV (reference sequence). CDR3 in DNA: TGTGCCAGCAGTTTTTGGGGGTCCACAGATACGCAGTATTTT. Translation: CASSFWGSTDTQYF.

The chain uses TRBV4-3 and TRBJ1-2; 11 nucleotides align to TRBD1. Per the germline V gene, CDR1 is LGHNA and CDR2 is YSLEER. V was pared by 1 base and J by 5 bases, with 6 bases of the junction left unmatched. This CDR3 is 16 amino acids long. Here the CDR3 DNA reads TGCGCCAGCAGCCAAGGCCGGGACAGGGGGTTTTATGGCTACACCTTC. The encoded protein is CASSQGRDRGFYGYTF.

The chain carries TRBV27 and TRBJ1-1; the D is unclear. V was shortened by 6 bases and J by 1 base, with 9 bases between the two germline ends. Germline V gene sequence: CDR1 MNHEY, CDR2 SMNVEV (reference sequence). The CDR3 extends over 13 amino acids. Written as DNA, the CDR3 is TGTGCCAGCAGGAACCGGGGGAACACTGAAGCTTTCTTT. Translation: CASRNRGNTEAFF.

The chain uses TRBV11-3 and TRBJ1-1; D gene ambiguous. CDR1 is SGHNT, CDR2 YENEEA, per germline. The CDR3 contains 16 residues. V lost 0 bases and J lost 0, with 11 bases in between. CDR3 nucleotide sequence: TGTGCCAGCAGCTTAGAGACGCCCCGGTTGAACACTGAAGCTTTCTTT. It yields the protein CASSLETPRLNTEAFF.

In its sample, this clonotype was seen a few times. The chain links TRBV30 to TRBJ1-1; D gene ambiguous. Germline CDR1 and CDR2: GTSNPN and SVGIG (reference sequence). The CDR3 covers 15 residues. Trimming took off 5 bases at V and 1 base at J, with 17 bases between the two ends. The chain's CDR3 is CAWAGGFGGNTEAFF. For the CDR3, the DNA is TGTGCCTGGGCGGGTGGCTTCGGAGGGAACACTGAAGCTTTCTTT.

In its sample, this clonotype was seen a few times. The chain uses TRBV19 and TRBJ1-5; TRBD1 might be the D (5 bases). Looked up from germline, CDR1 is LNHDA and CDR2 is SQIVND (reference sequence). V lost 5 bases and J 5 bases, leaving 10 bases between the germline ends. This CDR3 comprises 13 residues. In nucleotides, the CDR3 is TGTGCCAGTAGTCGGAGGGACCATCAGCCCCAGCATTTT. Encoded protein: CASSRRDHQPQHF.

The CDR3: CASSYSSGGARDTQYF. CDR3 sequence (DNA): TGTGCCAGCAGTTACTCCAGCGGGGGGGCCAGAGATACGCAGTATTTT. This chain connects TRBV6-5 to TRBJ2-3, with 10 bases lining up with TRBD2. The CDR3 covers 16 residues. The germline gives CDR1 MNHEY, CDR2 SVGAGI. Trimming at V came to 0 bases and at J to 5 bases, leaving 5 bases not matched to a gene.

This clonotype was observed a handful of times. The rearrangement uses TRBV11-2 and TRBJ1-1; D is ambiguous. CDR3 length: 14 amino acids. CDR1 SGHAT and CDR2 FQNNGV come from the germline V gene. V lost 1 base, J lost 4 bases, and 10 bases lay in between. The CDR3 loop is CASSLGGWGTEAFF. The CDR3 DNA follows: TGTGCCAGCAGCTTAGGAGGCTGGGGCACTGAAGCTTTCTTT. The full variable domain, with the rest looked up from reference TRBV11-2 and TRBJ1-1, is EAGVAQSPRYKIIEKRQSVAFWCNPISGHATLYWYQQILGQGPKLLIQFQNNGVVDDSQLPKDRFSAERLKGVDSTLKIQPAKLEDSAVYLCASSLGGWGTEAFFGQGTRLTVV.

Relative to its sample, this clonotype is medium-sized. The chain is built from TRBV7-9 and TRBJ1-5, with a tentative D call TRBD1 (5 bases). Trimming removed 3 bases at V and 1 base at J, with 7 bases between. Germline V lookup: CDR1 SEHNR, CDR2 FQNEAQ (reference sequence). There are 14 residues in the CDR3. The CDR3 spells CASSFAGSNQPQHF. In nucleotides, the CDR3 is TGTGCCAGCAGCTTCGCAGGGAGCAATCAGCCCCAGCATTTT.

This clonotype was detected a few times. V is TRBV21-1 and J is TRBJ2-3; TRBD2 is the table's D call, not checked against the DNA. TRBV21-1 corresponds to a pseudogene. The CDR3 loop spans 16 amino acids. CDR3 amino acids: CASSKEGSGATDTQYF. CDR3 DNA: TGTGCCAGCAGCAAAGAGGGTAGCGGGGCCACAGATACGCAGTATTTT.

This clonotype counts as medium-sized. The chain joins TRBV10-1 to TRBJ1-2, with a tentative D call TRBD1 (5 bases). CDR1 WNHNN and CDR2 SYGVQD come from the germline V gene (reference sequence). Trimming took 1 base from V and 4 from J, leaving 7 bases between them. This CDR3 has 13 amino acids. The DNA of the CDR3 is TGCGCCAGCAGTGAGTGGGGCAGCTATGGCTACACCTTC. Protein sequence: CASSEWGSYGYTF.

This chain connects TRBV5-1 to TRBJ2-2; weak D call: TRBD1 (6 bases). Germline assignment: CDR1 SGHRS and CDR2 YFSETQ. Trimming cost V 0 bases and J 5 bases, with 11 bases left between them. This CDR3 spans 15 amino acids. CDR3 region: CASSLVFRGTGELFF. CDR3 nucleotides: TGCGCCAGCAGCTTGGTGTTCAGGGGAACCGGGGAGCTGTTTTTT.

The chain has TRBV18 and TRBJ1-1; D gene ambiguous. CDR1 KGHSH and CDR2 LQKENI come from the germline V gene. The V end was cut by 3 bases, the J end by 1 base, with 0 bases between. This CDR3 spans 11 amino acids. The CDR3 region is CASSPNTEAFF. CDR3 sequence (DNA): TGTGCCAGCTCACCGAACACTGAAGCTTTCTTT.

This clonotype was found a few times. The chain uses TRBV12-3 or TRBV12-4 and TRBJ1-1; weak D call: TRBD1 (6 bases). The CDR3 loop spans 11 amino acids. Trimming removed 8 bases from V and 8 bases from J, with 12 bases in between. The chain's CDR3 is CASSRGAEAFF. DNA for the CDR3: TGTGCCAGCTCCCGGGGGGCGGAAGCTTTCTTT.

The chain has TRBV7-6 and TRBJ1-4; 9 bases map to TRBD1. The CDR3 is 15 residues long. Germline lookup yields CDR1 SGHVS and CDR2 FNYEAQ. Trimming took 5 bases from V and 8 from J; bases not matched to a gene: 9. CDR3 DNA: TGTGCCAGCAGCCGAGAGGACAGGGGATTAGAAAAACTGTTTTTT. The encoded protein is CASSREDRGLEKLFF.

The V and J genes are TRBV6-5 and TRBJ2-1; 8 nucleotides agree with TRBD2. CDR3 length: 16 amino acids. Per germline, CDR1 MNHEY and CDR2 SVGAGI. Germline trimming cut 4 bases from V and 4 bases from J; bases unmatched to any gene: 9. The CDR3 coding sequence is TGTGCCAGCAGTTTAGGACTAGCCAATAGGTACAATGAGCAGTTCTTC. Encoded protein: CASSLGLANRYNEQFF.

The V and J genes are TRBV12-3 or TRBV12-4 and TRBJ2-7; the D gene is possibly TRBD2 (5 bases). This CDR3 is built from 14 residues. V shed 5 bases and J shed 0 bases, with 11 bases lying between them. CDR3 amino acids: CASSRPEDSYEQYF. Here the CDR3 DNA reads TGTGCCAGCAGTCGCCCGGAGGACTCCTACGAGCAGTACTTC.